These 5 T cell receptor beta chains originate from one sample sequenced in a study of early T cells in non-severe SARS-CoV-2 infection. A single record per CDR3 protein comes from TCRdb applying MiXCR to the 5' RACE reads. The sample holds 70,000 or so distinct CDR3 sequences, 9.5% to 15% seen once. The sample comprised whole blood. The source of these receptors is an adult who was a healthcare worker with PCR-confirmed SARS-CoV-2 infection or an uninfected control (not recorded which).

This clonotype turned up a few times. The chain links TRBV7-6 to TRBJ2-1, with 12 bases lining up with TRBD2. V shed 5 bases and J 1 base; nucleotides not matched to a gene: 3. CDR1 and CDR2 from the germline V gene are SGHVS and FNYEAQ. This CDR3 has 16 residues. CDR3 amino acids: CASSGTSGRSYNEQFF. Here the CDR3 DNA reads TGTGCCAGCAGCGGAACTAGCGGGAGGTCCTACAATGAGCAGTTCTTC.

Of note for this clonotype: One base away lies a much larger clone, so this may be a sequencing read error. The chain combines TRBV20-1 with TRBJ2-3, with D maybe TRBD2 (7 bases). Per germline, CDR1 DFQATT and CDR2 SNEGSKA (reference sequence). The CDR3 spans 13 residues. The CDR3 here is CSARWGGTDTQNF. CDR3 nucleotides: TGCAGTGCTAGATGGGGGGGCACAGATACGCAGAATTTT.

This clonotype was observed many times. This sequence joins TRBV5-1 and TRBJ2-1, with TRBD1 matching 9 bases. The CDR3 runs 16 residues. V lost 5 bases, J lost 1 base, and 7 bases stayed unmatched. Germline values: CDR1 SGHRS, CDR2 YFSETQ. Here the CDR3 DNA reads TGCGCCAGCAGAACCTTCGGACAGGGGTCCTACAATGAGCAGTTCTTC. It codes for CASRTFGQGSYNEQFF.

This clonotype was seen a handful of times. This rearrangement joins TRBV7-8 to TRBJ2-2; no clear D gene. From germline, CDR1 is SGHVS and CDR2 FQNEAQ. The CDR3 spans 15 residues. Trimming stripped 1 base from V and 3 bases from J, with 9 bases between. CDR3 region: CASSLGAGHTGELFF. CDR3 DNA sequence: TGTGCCAGCAGCTTAGGGGCAGGACACACCGGGGAGCTGTTTTTT. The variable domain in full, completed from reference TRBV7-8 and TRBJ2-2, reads GAGVSQSPRYKVAKRGQDVALRCDPISGHVSLFWYQQALGQGPEFLTYFQNEAQLDKSGLPSDRFFAERPEGSVSTLKIQRTQQEDSAVYLCASSLGAGHTGELFFGEGSRLTVL.

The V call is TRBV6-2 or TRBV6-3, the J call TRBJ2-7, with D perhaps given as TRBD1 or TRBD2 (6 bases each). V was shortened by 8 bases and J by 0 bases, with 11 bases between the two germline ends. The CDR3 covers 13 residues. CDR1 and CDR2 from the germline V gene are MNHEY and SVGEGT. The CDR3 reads CASGGGSSYEQYF. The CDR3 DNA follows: TGTGCCAGCGGAGGGGGTAGCTCCTACGAGCAGTACTTC.